A selection of T cell receptor beta chains follows, all from one sample in a study of cytomegalovirus exposure and HLA in healthy donors. Data came from immunoSEQ multiplex PCR; TCRdb stores just in-frame clones and leaves some out. The sample shows roughly 250,000 clones, about 80% of them seen only once. Material for sequencing was PBMCs. Receptor source: a girl aged 2 to 10 in good health and CMV-seronegative. The CDR3 runs from the conserved cysteine through the conserved F or W. A D gene is named only where the DNA matches it firmly. The size entry is marked missing in some rows and otherwise reads once, few, many or a size class.

j_call: TRBJ2-1
v_call: TRBV19
clone_size: NA
d_call: NA
cdr3_aa: CASSIGGLFEQFF
cdr3_nt: TGTGCCAGTAGTATTGGGGGGTTATTTGAGCAGTTCTTC

j_call: TRBJ2-7
v_call: TRBV7-8
clone_size: few
d_call: NA
cdr3_aa: CASSLAKGRLYEQYF
cdr3_nt: TGTGCCAGCAGCTTAGCGAAGGGGAGGCTTTACGAGCAGTACTTC

j_call: TRBJ2-1
v_call: TRBV7-9
clone_size: NA
d_call: NA
cdr3_aa: CASSQSWEQFF
cdr3_nt: TGTGCCAGCAGCCAGTCGTGGGAGCAGTTCTTC

j_call: TRBJ1-6
v_call: TRBV27
clone_size: NA
d_call: NA
cdr3_aa: CASSAAGLSLSPLHF
cdr3_nt: TGTGCCAGCAGTGCGGCGGGACTGTCTCTTTCCCCCCTCCACTTT

j_call: TRBJ1-1
v_call: TRBV7-6
clone_size: NA
d_call: TRBD1
cdr3_aa: CASSSLTGGVNTEAFF
cdr3_nt: TGTGCCAGCAGCTCATTGACAGGGGGCGTTAACACTGAAGCTTTCTTT

j_call: TRBJ2-1
v_call: TRBV7-6
clone_size: NA
d_call: NA
cdr3_aa: CASSLRFEGVGNEQFF
cdr3_nt: TGTGCCAGCAGCTTAAGGTTCGAGGGAGTAGGAAATGAGCAGTTCTTC

j_call: TRBJ1-5
v_call: TRBV6-5
clone_size: NA
d_call: NA
cdr3_aa: CASSYEGNQPQHF
cdr3_nt: TGTGCCAGCAGTTATGAGGGCAATCAGCCCCAGCATTTT

j_call: TRBJ2-7
v_call: TRBV28
clone_size: NA
d_call: TRBD1
cdr3_aa: CASNRVRTGVYEQYF
cdr3_nt: TGTGCCAGCAACAGGGTTAGGACAGGTGTCTACGAGCAGTACTTC

j_call: TRBJ1-2
v_call: TRBV2
clone_size: few
d_call: TRBD1
cdr3_aa: CASSAGTGGAEGYTF
cdr3_nt: TGTGCCAGCAGCGCAGGGACAGGGGGCGCGGAAGGCTACACCTTC

j_call: TRBJ1-5
v_call: TRBV28
clone_size: NA
d_call: NA
cdr3_aa: CASRDSGGQPQHF
cdr3_nt: TGTGCCAGCAGGGACTCCGGCGGACAGCCCCAGCATTTT

j_call: TRBJ2-4
v_call: TRBV28
clone_size: NA
d_call: TRBD1
cdr3_aa: CASSSPTGVGKNIQYF
cdr3_nt: TGTGCCAGCAGTTCCCCGACAGGGGTGGGGAAAAACATTCAGTACTTC

j_call: TRBJ2-2
v_call: TRBV4-1
clone_size: NA
d_call: TRBD2
cdr3_aa: CASSQGGGGTNTGELFF
cdr3_nt: TGCGCCAGCAGCCAAGGGGGCGGGGGGACGAACACCGGGGAGCTGTTTTTT

j_call: TRBJ2-7
v_call: TRBV29-1
clone_size: NA
d_call: TRBD1
cdr3_aa: CSVETGDRESYEQYF
cdr3_nt: TGCAGCGTGGAAACCGGGGACAGGGAATCCTACGAGCAGTACTTC

j_call: TRBJ1-2
v_call: TRBV14
clone_size: NA
d_call: NA
cdr3_aa: CASSTAAGLERFWNYGYTF
cdr3_nt: TGTGCCAGCAGCACCGCCGCCGGACTGGAGAGATTCTGGAACTATGGCTACACCTTC

j_call: TRBJ2-4
v_call: TRBV10-2
clone_size: NA
d_call: TRBD2
cdr3_aa: CASSGLAGYKNIQYF
cdr3_nt: TGCGCCAGCAGTGGCCTAGCGGGATACAAAAACATTCAGTACTTC

j_call: TRBJ1-2
v_call: TRBV28
clone_size: NA
d_call: NA
cdr3_aa: CGGRAYGYTF
cdr3_nt: TGTGGGGGCCGCGCCTATGGCTACACCTTC

j_call: TRBJ1-3
v_call: TRBV6-4
clone_size: few
d_call: TRBD1
cdr3_aa: CARGTAGNTIYF
cdr3_nt: TGTGCCAGAGGGACAGCCGGAAACACCATATATTTT

j_call: TRBJ1-4
v_call: TRBV12-5
clone_size: NA
d_call: NA
cdr3_aa: CASGLVAAREKLFF
cdr3_nt: TGTGCTAGTGGTTTGGTGGCAGCTAGAGAAAAACTGTTTTTT

j_call: TRBJ2-7
v_call: TRBV7-9
clone_size: NA
d_call: TRBD1
cdr3_aa: CASSPARDRPYEQYF
cdr3_nt: TGTGCCAGCAGCCCGGCACGGGACAGGCCCTACGAGCAGTACTTC

j_call: TRBJ2-3
v_call: TRBV13
clone_size: few
d_call: NA
cdr3_aa: CASSPKETDTQYF
cdr3_nt: TGTGCCAGCAGCCCCAAGGAGACAGATACGCAGTATTTT

j_call: TRBJ2-2
v_call: TRBV6-9
clone_size: few
d_call: NA
cdr3_aa: CASSHRTVVNTGELFF
cdr3_nt: TGTGCCAGCAGCCACCGGACAGTGGTGAACACCGGGGAGCTGTTTTTT

j_call: TRBJ2-7
v_call: TRBV6-5
clone_size: once
d_call: TRBD1
cdr3_aa: CASSYSTGGPYEQYF
cdr3_nt: TGTGCCAGCAGTTACTCCACAGGGGGACCCTACGAGCAGTACTTC

j_call: TRBJ2-1
v_call: TRBV27
clone_size: NA
d_call: TRBD1
cdr3_aa: CASSLRGRREQFF
cdr3_nt: TGTGCCAGCAGTTTAAGGGGGCGGCGGGAGCAGTTCTTC

j_call: TRBJ2-7
v_call: TRBV28
clone_size: NA
d_call: NA
cdr3_aa: CASSFAGQGSYEQYF
cdr3_nt: TGTGCCAGCAGCTTTGCTGGTCAGGGGTCCTACGAGCAGTACTTC

j_call: TRBJ1-2
v_call: TRBV28
clone_size: NA
d_call: TRBD1
cdr3_aa: CASSSGTAVYGYTF
cdr3_nt: TGTGCCAGCAGTTCCGGGACAGCGGTTTATGGCTACACCTTC

j_call: TRBJ1-1
v_call: TRBV27
clone_size: NA
d_call: NA
cdr3_aa: CASTRDTTGNTEAFF
cdr3_nt: TGTGCCAGCACCAGGGATACGACAGGGAACACTGAAGCTTTCTTT

j_call: TRBJ2-1
v_call: TRBV2
clone_size: NA
d_call: TRBD2
cdr3_aa: CASRRSSGGYNEQFF
cdr3_nt: TGTGCCAGTCGCCGGTCTAGCGGGGGCTACAATGAGCAGTTCTTC

j_call: TRBJ1-1
v_call: TRBV5-1
clone_size: NA
d_call: NA
cdr3_aa: CASSLGAAGVPEAFF
cdr3_nt: TGCGCCAGCAGCTTGGGTGCGGCGGGAGTTCCTGAAGCTTTCTTT

j_call: TRBJ2-1
v_call: TRBV6-4
clone_size: NA
d_call: TRBD1
cdr3_aa: CASSVSGGDNEQFF
cdr3_nt: TGTGCCAGCAGTGTGTCAGGGGGAGACAATGAGCAGTTCTTC

j_call: TRBJ2-7
v_call: TRBV7-7
clone_size: NA
d_call: TRBD2
cdr3_aa: CASSPTGLDEQYF
cdr3_nt: TGTGCCAGCAGCCCAACAGGACTAGACGAGCAGTACTTC

j_call: TRBJ2-3
v_call: TRBV13
clone_size: NA
d_call: TRBD2
cdr3_aa: CASSATSRLTDTQYF
cdr3_nt: TGTGCCAGCAGCGCGACTAGCAGACTAACAGATACGCAGTATTTT

j_call: TRBJ1-6
v_call: TRBV4-1
clone_size: NA
d_call: NA
cdr3_aa: CASSTRPQDNSPLHF
cdr3_nt: TGCGCCAGCAGCACCCGACCGCAGGATAATTCACCCCTCCACTTT

j_call: TRBJ2-1
v_call: TRBV27
clone_size: NA
d_call: TRBD2
cdr3_aa: CASSLIVSGGAFNEQFF
cdr3_nt: TGTGCCAGCAGTTTAATCGTTAGCGGGGGGGCTTTCAATGAGCAGTTCTTC

j_call: TRBJ2-7
v_call: TRBV19
clone_size: NA
d_call: TRBD2
cdr3_aa: CASSISGGGGYEQYF
cdr3_nt: TGTGCCAGTAGTATATCGGGAGGGGGGGGCTACGAGCAGTACTTC

j_call: TRBJ2-3
v_call: TRBV2
clone_size: NA
d_call: TRBD2
cdr3_aa: CASSVIVAGVGGDTQYF
cdr3_nt: TGTGCCAGCAGTGTAATAGTAGCGGGAGTTGGGGGGGACACGCAGTATTTT

j_call: TRBJ1-1
v_call: TRBV28
clone_size: once
d_call: NA
cdr3_aa: CASSLSLSTYNEAFF
cdr3_nt: TGTGCCAGCAGTTTATCCCTCTCCACGTACAATGAAGCTTTCTTT

j_call: TRBJ2-1
v_call: TRBV6-5
clone_size: NA
d_call: TRBD2
cdr3_aa: CASSFGTSGHNEQFF
cdr3_nt: TGTGCCAGCAGCTTCGGGACTAGCGGACACAATGAGCAGTTCTTC

j_call: TRBJ1-1
v_call: TRBV27
clone_size: NA
d_call: NA
cdr3_aa: CASSLLRGTEAFF
cdr3_nt: TGTGCCAGCAGTTTACTGAGGGGGACTGAAGCTTTCTTT

j_call: TRBJ2-1
v_call: TRBV6-6
clone_size: NA
d_call: NA
cdr3_aa: CASSYHAGSSYNEQFF
cdr3_nt: TGTGCCAGCAGTTACCATGCGGGGAGCTCCTACAATGAGCAGTTCTTC

j_call: TRBJ2-3
v_call: TRBV30
clone_size: NA
d_call: TRBD1
cdr3_aa: CAWGTGVADTQYF
cdr3_nt: TGTGCCTGGGGGACAGGGGTGGCAGATACGCAGTATTTT

j_call: TRBJ2-3
v_call: TRBV7-3
clone_size: NA
d_call: TRBD1
cdr3_aa: CASSPGQTTDTQYF
cdr3_nt: TGTGCCAGCAGCCCGGGACAGACCACAGATACGCAGTATTTT

j_call: TRBJ2-1
v_call: TRBV6-5
clone_size: NA
d_call: NA
cdr3_aa: CASTPGGGIEQFF
cdr3_nt: TGTGCCAGCACCCCAGGTGGGGGGATTGAGCAGTTCTTC

j_call: TRBJ2-7
v_call: TRBV5-5
clone_size: NA
d_call: TRBD1
cdr3_aa: CASNRDSFYEQYF
cdr3_nt: TGTGCCAGCAACCGGGACAGCTTCTACGAGCAGTACTTC

j_call: TRBJ2-3
v_call: TRBV9
clone_size: NA
d_call: NA
cdr3_aa: CASSGGASDGTDTQYF
cdr3_nt: TGTGCCAGCAGCGGCGGAGCTAGCGACGGCACAGATACGCAGTATTTT

j_call: TRBJ1-1
v_call: TRBV27
clone_size: NA
d_call: NA
cdr3_aa: CASSFRPCGEAEAFF
cdr3_nt: TGTGCCAGCAGTTTCCGCCCCTGTGGGGAGGCTGAAGCTTTCTTT

j_call: TRBJ1-5
v_call: TRBV19
clone_size: NA
d_call: NA
cdr3_aa: CASSLRGPHGRIVGNQPQHF
cdr3_nt: TGTGCCAGTAGCTTGAGGGGTCCCCACGGGAGGATAGTTGGCAATCAGCCCCAGCATTTT

j_call: TRBJ1-2
v_call: TRBV7-3
clone_size: NA
d_call: NA
cdr3_aa: CASSSPGGDGYTF
cdr3_nt: TGTGCCAGCAGCTCCCCGGGGGGGGATGGCTACACCTTC

j_call: TRBJ2-2
v_call: TRBV4-2
clone_size: once
d_call: TRBD1
cdr3_aa: CASSPGDRDHTGELFF
cdr3_nt: TGTGCCAGCAGCCCCGGCGACAGGGACCACACCGGGGAGCTGTTTTTT

j_call: TRBJ2-3
v_call: TRBV5-6
clone_size: NA
d_call: NA
cdr3_aa: CASSYGLVSGRTTDTQYF
cdr3_nt: TGTGCCAGCAGCTACGGGTTAGTTTCCGGGAGAACCACAGATACGCAGTATTTT

j_call: TRBJ1-2
v_call: TRBV20-1
clone_size: NA
d_call: NA
cdr3_aa: CSDSGYTF
cdr3_nt: TGCAGTGATTCGGGCTACACCTTC

j_call: TRBJ2-1
v_call: TRBV5-1
clone_size: NA
d_call: NA
cdr3_aa: CASSLGTTGDEQFF
cdr3_nt: TGCGCCAGCAGCTTGGGGACTACTGGCGATGAGCAGTTCTTC

j_call: TRBJ2-1
v_call: TRBV28
clone_size: NA
d_call: TRBD1
cdr3_aa: CASSLGQGALDEQFF
cdr3_nt: TGTGCCAGCAGTTTGGGGCAGGGGGCGCTTGATGAGCAGTTCTTC

j_call: TRBJ1-6
v_call: TRBV9
clone_size: NA
d_call: TRBD1
cdr3_aa: CASSPRDRNSPLHF
cdr3_nt: TGTGCCAGCAGCCCCCGGGACAGGAATTCACCCCTCCACTTT

j_call: TRBJ1-5
v_call: TRBV28
clone_size: NA
d_call: TRBD1
cdr3_aa: CASSPGTGRYGQPQHF
cdr3_nt: TGTGCCAGCAGTCCCGGGACAGGGAGGTATGGTCAGCCCCAGCATTTT

j_call: TRBJ2-1
v_call: TRBV11-2
clone_size: NA
d_call: NA
cdr3_aa: CASSLEGAGLRYNEQFF
cdr3_nt: TGTGCCAGCAGCTTAGAGGGGGCAGGCCTCCGTTACAATGAGCAGTTCTTC